These 21 T cell receptor beta chains came from one sample sequenced in a study of T-cell reconstitution after alpha-beta-depleted transplantation in children. Researchers prepared the TCRbeta library using unique molecular identifiers, the study reports. TCRdb used MiXCR to reprocess the PCR reads, holding one entry per CDR3 protein. The data show about 480,000 distinct CDR3 sequences, around 12% seen once. The material sequenced was PBMCs from the stem cell graft donor, taken from the stem cell graft. The receptors here all came from a human donor who donated a stem cell graft to a child with combined immunodeficiency.

This clonotype was seen at least ten times. The chain links TRBV7-2 to TRBJ2-7; D might be TRBD1 or TRBD2, each matching 5 bases. The CDR3 consists of 14 residues. Germline assignment: CDR1 SGHTA and CDR2 FQGNSA. V shed 5 bases and J shed 0 bases, with 11 bases lying between them. CDR3 coding DNA: TGTGCCAGCAGCGCCCGGGGCCTCTCCTACGAGCAGTACTTC. This encodes CASSARGLSYEQYF.

CDR3 coding DNA: TGTGCCAGCAGCCATCGGGGGGGGGAGTACTACAATGAGCAGTTCTTC. Amino acid sequence: CASSHRGGEYYNEQFF. J is TRBJ2-1 and V is TRBV11-3; 8 nucleotides agree with TRBD2. Germline lookup yields CDR1 SGHNT and CDR2 YENEEA. V dropped 5 bases and J dropped 3; count of bases not matched to a gene: 9. CDR3 size: 16 residues.

The chain carries TRBV29-1 and TRBJ2-3; tentatively, D is TRBD1 (6 bases). Trimming left V 4 bases short and J 2 bases short, with 19 bases between. The CDR3 loop spans 16 amino acids. Germline loops: CDR1 SQVTM, CDR2 ANQGSEA. The CDR3 is CSVGGTQGRVTDTQYF. DNA of the CDR3: TGCAGCGTTGGGGGGACACAGGGACGGGTCACAGATACGCAGTATTTT.

In its sample, this clonotype was seen many times. The J gene is TRBJ2-4, the V gene TRBV24-1; D possibly matches TRBD1 or TRBD2 (5 bases each). The CDR3 length is 18 residues. CDR1 is KGHDR and CDR2 is SFDVKD in the germline V gene. V lost 4 bases, J lost 0 bases, and 18 bases lay in between. In nucleotides, the CDR3 is TGTGCCACCAGTGACTCCGGGACCGGGAACCTAGCCAAAAACATTCAGTACTTC. This codes for CATSDSGTGNLAKNIQYF.

This clonotype showed up many times. The chain carries TRBV12-3 or TRBV12-4 and TRBJ2-1; D is undetermined. The CDR3 is 13 residues long. Trimming took off 3 bases at V and 3 bases at J, with 6 bases between the two ends. The CDR3 coding sequence is TGTGCCAGCAGTTTTGCTTACTACAATGAGCAGTTCTTC. As protein: CASSFAYYNEQFF.

The chain recombines TRBV6-2 or TRBV6-3 with TRBJ1-1; the D is unclear. Germline V gene data show CDR1 as MNHEY and CDR2 as SVGEGT. The V end was cut by 7 bases, the J end by 0 bases, with 18 bases between. The CDR3 is 16 residues long. Here the CDR3 reads CASTELPSRLNTEAFF. The CDR3 nucleotides read TGTGCCAGCACCGAGCTCCCTTCCCGTCTGAACACTGAAGCTTTCTTT.

This clonotype was observed at least ten times. V gene TRBV29-1 combines with J gene TRBJ2-1; a weak D match, TRBD1 (6 bases). The germline CDR1 and CDR2 sequences are SQVTM and ANQGSEA. Trimming pared 8 bases from V and 3 bases from J, leaving 14 bases between. There are 13 residues in the CDR3. CDR3 sequence reads: CSWGQGDYNEQFF. The CDR3 DNA follows: TGCAGCTGGGGGCAGGGTGACTACAATGAGCAGTTCTTC.

This clonotype was recorded at least ten times. CDR3 DNA sequence: TGTGCCAGCAGTTGGGCAGGCGAGCAGTACTTC. Protein product: CASSWAGEQYF. The chain combines TRBV12-3 or TRBV12-4 with TRBJ2-7; D remains unclear. CDR3 length: 11 amino acids. The V end was cut by 4 bases, the J end by 6 bases, with 7 bases between.

This clonotype was detected only a few times. This chain uses TRBV5-5 with TRBJ2-7; 9 bases match TRBD1. The ends lost 4 bases at V and 5 bases at J; junction bases unmatched: 7. Germline V gives CDR1 SGHKS, CDR2 YYEKEE (reference sequence). CDR3 length: 14 residues. The DNA for the CDR3 is TGTGCCAGCAGCGACCGGGACAGGGTCGACGAGCAGTACTTC. Translated: CASSDRDRVDEQYF.

This clonotype was observed many times. V gene TRBV24-1 combines with J gene TRBJ1-4; 9 nucleotides align to TRBD1. Germline V lookup: CDR1 KGHDR, CDR2 SFDVKD. V dropped 6 bases and J dropped 0; count of bases not matched to a gene: 4. The CDR3 covers 16 residues. The CDR3 region is CATSTGQGATNEKLFF. The CDR3 bases are TGTGCCACCAGTACGGGACAGGGAGCAACTAATGAAAAACTGTTTTTT.

This clonotype showed up just once. The chain uses TRBV12-3 or TRBV12-4 and TRBJ1-4; D perhaps matches TRBD1 (6 bases). The CDR3 is 14 amino acids. Between the trimmed V and J ends, which lost 7 bases and 8 bases, there was a span of 17 bases. CDR3 in DNA: TGTGCCAGCACCCAACAGGGCTTCGGGGAAAAACTGTTTTTT. Its protein product is CASTQQGFGEKLFF.

At least ten counts were recorded for this clonotype. The chain recombines TRBV29-1 with TRBJ1-1; no clear D. V shed 4 bases and J shed 0 bases, with 6 bases lying between them. The CDR3 is made up of 12 amino acids. From germline, CDR1 is SQVTM and CDR2 ANQGSEA. The CDR3 DNA sequence: TGCAGCGTTGGAACAGTGAACACTGAAGCTTTCTTT. Its translation: CSVGTVNTEAFF.

This rearrangement joins TRBV6-2 or TRBV6-3 to TRBJ2-7; the D gene is possibly TRBD1 (7 bases). CDR3 length: 13 residues. V lost 7 bases and J 5 bases, leaving 15 bases between the germline ends. CDR1 is MNHEY, CDR2 SVGEGT, per germline. The CDR3 reads CASTWTGGNEQYF. CDR3 nucleotide sequence: TGTGCCAGCACCTGGACAGGAGGGAACGAGCAGTACTTC.

V is TRBV12-3 or TRBV12-4 and J is TRBJ1-5; 12 bases line up with TRBD1. CDR3 length equals 15 residues. The V gene end was trimmed by 6 bases and the J gene end by 5 bases; junction bases not matched to a gene: 5. The CDR3 DNA is TGTGCCAGCAGGGCAGGGACAGGGGGCCATCAGCCCCAGCATTTT. It yields the protein CASRAGTGGHQPQHF.

This chain connects TRBV5-8 to TRBJ1-1; a possible D gene is TRBD1 (5 bases). V dropped 4 bases and J dropped 0 bases, with 16 bases sitting between them. This CDR3 comprises 16 residues. Per germline, CDR1 SGHTS and CDR2 YDEGEE. The chain's CDR3 is CASSLTFREVNTEAFF. The DNA of the CDR3 is TGTGCCAGCAGCCTTACTTTCAGGGAGGTGAACACTGAAGCTTTCTTT.

The chain combines TRBV12-3 or TRBV12-4 with TRBJ1-2; D unclear. The CDR3 has 16 amino acids. Trimming cost V 1 base and J 2 bases, with 14 bases left between them. The CDR3 DNA follows: TGTGCCAGCAGTTTAGGTTTCAGAGACCTCAACTATGGCTACACCTTC. Amino acid sequence: CASSLGFRDLNYGYTF.

This sequence joins TRBV29-1 and TRBJ2-2; TRBD2 might be the D (6 bases). The V and J ends lost 6 bases and 4 bases respectively, with 15 bases between them. Germline values: CDR1 SQVTM, CDR2 ANQGSEA. This CDR3 is built from 14 residues. The CDR3 DNA is TGCAGCGTCACCGTAGGCGGGGTCACCGGGGAGCTGTTTTTT. This encodes CSVTVGGVTGELFF.

This clonotype was recorded a few times. The chain carries TRBV7-2 and TRBJ2-5; D is possibly TRBD1 or TRBD2 (5 bases each). CDR1 SGHTA and CDR2 FQGNSA come from the germline V gene. V lost 5 bases to trimming and J lost 0 bases, with 16 bases between them. The CDR3 extends over 16 amino acids. The CDR3 DNA is TGTGCCAGCAGCCAAGACGCCGGGGCCTACCAAGAGACCCAGTACTTC. Residues: CASSQDAGAYQETQYF.

This clonotype was seen only a few times. The rearrangement uses TRBV12-3 or TRBV12-4 and TRBJ2-7; 7 bases match TRBD2. The CDR3 has 14 residues. V lost 6 bases, J lost 5 bases, and 10 bases stayed unmatched. The CDR3 nucleotides are TGTGCCAGCAGCCCTGAGGTCCGGGAGGACGAGCAGTACTTC. It codes for CASSPEVREDEQYF.

This clonotype occurred a few times. The chain links TRBV3-1 to TRBJ2-1; 7 nucleotides match TRBD2. This CDR3 region has 16 residues. V lost 6 bases, J lost 0 bases, and 8 bases stayed unmatched. CDR1 is LGHDT, CDR2 YNNKEL, per germline (reference sequence). CDR3 bases: TGTGCCAGCAGTCCGTCCGGGACTAACTCCTACAATGAGCAGTTCTTC. This sequence encodes CASSPSGTNSYNEQFF.

This clonotype has only a few counts. This chain joins TRBV7-9 and TRBJ2-7; the D gene could be TRBD1 or TRBD2 (5 bases each). CDR3 length: 16 amino acids. Trimming cost V 4 bases and J 0 bases, with 16 bases left between them. CDR1 SEHNR and CDR2 FQNEAQ come from the germline V gene (reference sequence). The CDR3 here is CASSSRAPGSSYEQYF. The CDR3 DNA is TGTGCCAGCAGCTCCCGGGCCCCAGGGAGCTCCTACGAGCAGTACTTC.